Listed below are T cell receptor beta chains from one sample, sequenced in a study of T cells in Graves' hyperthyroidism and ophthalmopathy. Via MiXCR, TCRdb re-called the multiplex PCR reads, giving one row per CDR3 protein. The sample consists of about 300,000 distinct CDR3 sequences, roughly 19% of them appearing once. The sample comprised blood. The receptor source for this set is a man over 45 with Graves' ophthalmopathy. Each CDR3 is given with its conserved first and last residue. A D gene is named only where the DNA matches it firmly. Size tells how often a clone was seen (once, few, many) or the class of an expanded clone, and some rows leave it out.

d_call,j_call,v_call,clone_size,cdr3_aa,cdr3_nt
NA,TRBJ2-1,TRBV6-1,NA,CASSPTRDFSYNEQFF,TGTGCCAGCAGTCCCACCCGGGACTTCTCCTACAATGAGCAGTTCTTC
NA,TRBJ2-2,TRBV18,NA,CASSLMDIRNTGELFF,TGTGCCAGCTCACTTATGGACATCAGGAACACCGGGGAGCTGTTTTTT
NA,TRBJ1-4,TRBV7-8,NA,CASSSGQWNEKLFF,TGTGCCAGCAGCTCGGGACAATGGAATGAAAAACTGTTTTTT
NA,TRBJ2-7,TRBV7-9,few,CASSGLGRDSYEQYF,TGTGCCAGCAGCGGCCTGGGGCGGGATAGCTACGAGCAGTACTTC
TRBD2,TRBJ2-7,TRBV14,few,CASSTPTSGHADEQYF,TGTGCCAGCAGCACACCGACTAGCGGGCATGCGGACGAGCAGTACTTC
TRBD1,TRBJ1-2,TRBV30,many,CAWSAQGVGYGYTF,TGTGCCTGGAGTGCACAGGGGGTCGGCTATGGCTACACCTTC
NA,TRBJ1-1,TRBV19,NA,CASLRGITETEAFF,TGTGCCAGCCTACGGGGTATTACAGAGACTGAAGCTTTCTTT
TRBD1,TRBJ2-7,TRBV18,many,CASSPGTGEGYEQYF,TGTGCCAGCTCACCCGGGACAGGGGAAGGGTACGAGCAGTACTTC
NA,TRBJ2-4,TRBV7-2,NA,CASSPDILAKNIQYF,TGTGCCAGCAGTCCAGACATTTTAGCCAAAAACATTCAGTACTTC
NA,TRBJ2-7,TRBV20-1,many,CSARVATGVYEQYF,TGCAGTGCTAGGGTCGCGACAGGTGTGTACGAGCAGTACTTC
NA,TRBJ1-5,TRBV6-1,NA,CATSSQGSQPQHF,TGTGCCACCTCCTCCCAGGGGAGTCAGCCCCAGCATTTT
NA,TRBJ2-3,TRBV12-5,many,CASADTAGDTQYF,TGTGCTAGTGCGGACACCGCTGGAGATACGCAGTATTTT
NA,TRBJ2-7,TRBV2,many,CASSTDPYEQYF,TGTGCCAGCAGTACCGACCCCTACGAGCAGTACTTC
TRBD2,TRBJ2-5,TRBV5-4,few,CASSAPTSGSFETQYF,TGTGCCAGCAGCGCACCGACTAGCGGGAGTTTTGAGACCCAGTACTTC
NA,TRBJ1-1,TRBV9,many,CASSEGNMNTEAFF,TGTGCCAGCAGCGAGGGAAACATGAACACTGAAGCTTTCTTT
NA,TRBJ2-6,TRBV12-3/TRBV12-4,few,CASRGQSSGANVLTF,TGTGCCAGCAGGGGGCAGTCCTCTGGGGCCAACGTCCTGACTTTC
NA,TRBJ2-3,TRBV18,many,CASSRRQNSGRCLDTQYF,TGTGCCAGCTCACGGAGACAGAATTCAGGGCGTTGCCTCGATACGCAGTATTTT
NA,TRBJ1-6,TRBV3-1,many,CASSQGNSPLHF,TGTGCCAGCAGCCAAGGGAATTCACCCCTCCACTTT
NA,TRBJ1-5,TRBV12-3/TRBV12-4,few,CASSLRDGRGNQPQHF,TGTGCCAGCAGTTTAAGAGACGGGCGAGGCAATCAGCCCCAGCATTTT
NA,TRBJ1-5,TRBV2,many,CASSVGGGKQPQHF,TGTGCCAGCAGTGTGGGAGGGGGTAAACAGCCCCAGCATTTT
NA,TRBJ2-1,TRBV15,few,CATSRDLSTRNEQFF,TGTGCCACCAGCAGAGATCTTAGTACCCGCAATGAGCAGTTCTTC
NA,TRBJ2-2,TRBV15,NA,CATSILKNTGELFF,TGTGCCACCAGCATACTAAAGAACACCGGGGAGCTGTTTTTT
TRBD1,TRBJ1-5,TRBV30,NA,CAWSAHGQDRNQPQHF,TGTGCCTGGAGTGCCCATGGACAGGATAGGAATCAGCCCCAGCATTTT
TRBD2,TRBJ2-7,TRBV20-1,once,CSVRLAGSYEQYF,TGCAGTGTTCGACTAGCGGGTTCCTACGAGCAGTACTTC
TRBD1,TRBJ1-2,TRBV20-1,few,CSARDRGQNSADYGYTF,TGCAGTGCTAGAGATCGGGGACAGAACTCAGCGGACTATGGCTACACCTTC
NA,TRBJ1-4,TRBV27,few,CASSPGTLSEKLFF,TGTGCCAGCAGTCCCGGGACACTAAGTGAAAAACTGTTTTTT
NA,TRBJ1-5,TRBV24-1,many,CATSDHKSNQPQHF,TGTGCCACCAGTGATCATAAGAGCAATCAGCCCCAGCATTTT
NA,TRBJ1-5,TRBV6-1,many,CASSDGGRNQPQHF,TGTGCCAGCAGTGACGGCGGGCGGAATCAGCCCCAGCATTTT
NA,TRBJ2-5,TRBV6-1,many,CASRTVKETQYF,TGTGCCAGCCGGACAGTTAAAGAGACCCAGTACTTC
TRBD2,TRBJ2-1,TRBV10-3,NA,CAISLAGEYNEQFF,TGTGCCATCAGTCTAGCGGGAGAATACAATGAGCAGTTCTTC
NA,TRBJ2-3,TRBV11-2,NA,CASSGTSGTTTDTQYF,TGTGCCAGCAGTGGAACGTCCGGGACCACCACAGATACGCAGTATTTT